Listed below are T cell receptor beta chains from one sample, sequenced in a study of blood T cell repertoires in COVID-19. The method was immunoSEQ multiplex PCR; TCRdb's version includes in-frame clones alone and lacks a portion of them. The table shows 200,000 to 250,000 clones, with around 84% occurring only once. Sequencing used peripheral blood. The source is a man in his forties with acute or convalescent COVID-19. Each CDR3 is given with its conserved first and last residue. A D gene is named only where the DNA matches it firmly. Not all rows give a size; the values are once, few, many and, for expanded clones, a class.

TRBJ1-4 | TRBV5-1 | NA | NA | TGCGCCAGCAGCCTATACAGCACTTCCCTTGAAAAACTGTTTTTT | CASSLYSTSLEKLFF
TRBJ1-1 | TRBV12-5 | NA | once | TGTGCTAGTGGCTTAGAGCTCGGGGGCACTGAAGCTTTCTTT | CASGLELGGTEAFF
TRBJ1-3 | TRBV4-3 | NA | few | TGCGCCAGCAGCCAATATAACTGGACAGATTCCTCTGGAAACACCATATATTTT | CASSQYNWTDSSGNTIYF
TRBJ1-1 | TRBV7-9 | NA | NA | TGTGCCAGCAGCTTAGGAGGAAGGAACACTGAAGCTTTCTTT | CASSLGGRNTEAFF
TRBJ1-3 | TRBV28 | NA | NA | TGTGCCAGCAGTTTATCTAAGTCTGGAAACACCATATATTTT | CASSLSKSGNTIYF
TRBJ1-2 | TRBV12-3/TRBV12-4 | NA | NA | TGTGCCAGCAGCCCGACAACTAACTATGGCTACACCTTC | CASSPTTNYGYTF
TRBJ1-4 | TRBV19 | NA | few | TGTGCCAGTAGTAGAGGCAGGGGACAATTTAATGAAAAACTGTTTTTT | CASSRGRGQFNEKLFF
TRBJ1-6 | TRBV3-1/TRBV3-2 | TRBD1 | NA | TGTGCCAGCAGGGGGACAGGCGGGAATTCACCCCTCCACTTT | CASRGTGGNSPLHF
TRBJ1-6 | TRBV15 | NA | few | TGTGCCACCAGCAGAGGAATATGGCTGCTTAATTCACCCCTCCACTTT | CATSRGIWLLNSPLHF
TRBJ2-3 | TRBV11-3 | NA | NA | TGTGCCAGCAGCTCGAGGCGGTCTACAGATACGCAGTATTTT | CASSSRRSTDTQYF
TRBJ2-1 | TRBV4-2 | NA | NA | TGTGCCAGCAGCTACTTGACCGGGACATACTACAATGAGCAGTTCTTC | CASSYLTGTYYNEQFF
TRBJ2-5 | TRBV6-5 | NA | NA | TGTGCCTCGACAGTTACCTTTGGGGCGACCCAGTACTTC | CASTVTFGATQYF
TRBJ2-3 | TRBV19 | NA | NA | TGTGCCAGTAGTATAGGGCCAGGCACAGATACGCAGTATTTT | CASSIGPGTDTQYF
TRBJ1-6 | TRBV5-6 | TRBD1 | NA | TGTGCCAGCAGCGGCGACAGGGATAATTCACCCCTCCACTTT | CASSGDRDNSPLHF
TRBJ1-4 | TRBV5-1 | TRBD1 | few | TGCGCCAGCAGCCCCCCGGACAGGGCTGAAAAACTGTTTTTT | CASSPPDRAEKLFF
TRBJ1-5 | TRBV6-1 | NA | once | TGTGCCAGCAGTGAAGCGCTAACGGGGGGTAGCAATCAGCCCCAGCATTTT | CASSEALTGGSNQPQHF
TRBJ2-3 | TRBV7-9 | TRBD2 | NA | TGTGCCAGCAGCCCGCTGACTAGCGAGTCAAACACAGATACGCAGTATTTT | CASSPLTSESNTDTQYF
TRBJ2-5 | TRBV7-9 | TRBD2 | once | TGTGCCAGCACCAGAGGCGGGGGGCAAGAGACCCAGTACTTC | CASTRGGGQETQYF
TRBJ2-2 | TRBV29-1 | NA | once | TGCAGCGTCCGCCGGACGGGGGACACCGGGGAGCTGTTTTTT | CSVRRTGDTGELFF
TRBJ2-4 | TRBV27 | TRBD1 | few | TGTGCCGGGGGACAGGTGTCGGCCCTAGCCAAAAACATTCAGTACTTC | CAGGQVSALAKNIQYF
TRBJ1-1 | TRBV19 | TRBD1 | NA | TGTGCCAGTAGTATAGACGGAAACAGGGGAGTCACTGAAGCTTTCTTT | CASSIDGNRGVTEAFF
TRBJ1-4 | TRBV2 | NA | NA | TGTGCCAGCACCCCTGACAGGAATAATGAAAAACTGTTTTTT | CASTPDRNNEKLFF
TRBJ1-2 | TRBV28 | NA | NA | TGTGCCAGCAGAAAAGCGGGGGCAGCCGGTGGCTACACCTTC | CASRKAGAAGGYTF
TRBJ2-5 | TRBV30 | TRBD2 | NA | TGTGCCTGGAGTTCTTCGGGGGGGCGGGAGACCCAGTACTTC | CAWSSSGGRETQYF
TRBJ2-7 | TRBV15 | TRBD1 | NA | TGTGCCACCAGCAGAGAGGGACAGCTATACGAGCAGTACTTC | CATSREGQLYEQYF
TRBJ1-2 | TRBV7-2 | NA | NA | TGTGCCAGCCTCTCGGGGGGGCTTAATGGCTACACCTTC | CASLSGGLNGYTF
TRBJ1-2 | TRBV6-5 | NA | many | TGTGCCAGCTGGGCAGGGTCTGGTGGCTACACCTTC | CASWAGSGGYTF
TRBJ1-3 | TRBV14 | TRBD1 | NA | TGTGCCAGCAGCCGAACAGGGGGCTGGTCTGGAAACACCATATATTTT | CASSRTGGWSGNTIYF